What follows are 13 T cell receptor beta chains derived from one specimen sequenced in a study of T cell responses to AZD1222 COVID-19 vaccine. This table comes from immunoSEQ multiplex PCR, and its TCRdb copy is limited to in-frame clones, with some not included. The data contain 90,000 to 130,000 clones, about 90% of them singletons. The source was peripheral blood, collected on day 0 of AZD1222 vaccination. The receptors stem from an adult in good health.

This rearrangement joins TRBV5-1 to TRBJ2-2; 12 positions match TRBD1. V shed 3 bases, J shed 4 bases, and the junction held 10 bases outside the gene matches. Germline values: CDR1 SGHRS, CDR2 YFSETQ. The length of the CDR3 is 18 residues. The CDR3 reads CASSSSGTGGYSTGELFF. In DNA, the CDR3 is TGCGCCAGCAGCTCTTCCGGGACAGGGGGCTATAGCACCGGGGAGCTGTTTTTT. Full variable domain (remainder filled in from reference TRBV5-1 and TRBJ2-2): KAGVTQTPRYLIKTRGQQVTLSCSPISGHRSVSWYQQTPGQGLQFLFEYFSETQRNKGNFPGRFSGRQFSNSRSEMNVSTLELGDSALYLCASSSSGTGGYSTGELFFGEGSRLTVL.

This clone was detected a few times. The V call is TRBV9, the J call TRBJ2-6, with TRBD2 as a possible D gene (7 bases). Trimming removed 3 bases at V and 2 bases at J, with 15 bases between. Germline V gene sequence: CDR1 SGDLS, CDR2 YYNGEE. The CDR3 is made up of 17 amino acids. CDR3 sequence reads: CASSASQGGAGANVLTF. The CDR3 DNA reads as TGTGCCAGCAGCGCTAGTCAAGGGGGGGCTGGGGCCAACGTCCTGACTTTC.

The chain links TRBV6-6 to TRBJ1-5, with D possibly matching TRBD1 (5 bases). The CDR3 is 16 residues long. With 6 bases removed from V and 3 bases from J, the gap between germline ends came to 18 bases. The germline gives CDR1 MNHNY, CDR2 SVGAGI (reference sequence). The CDR3 DNA is TGTGCCAGCAGCCCCTTCCAGGGCGACCTCAATCAGCCCCAGCATTTT. This gives the protein CASSPFQGDLNQPQHF.

The sample holds one count of this clone. This chain uses TRBV7-7 with TRBJ2-2; the D is unclear. The CDR3 totals 14 residues. Looked up from germline, CDR1 is SSHAT and CDR2 is FNYEAQ (reference sequence). V was pared by 2 bases and J by 4 bases, with 8 bases between. The CDR3 protein is CASSLTATTGELFF. Written as DNA, the CDR3 is TGTGCCAGCAGCTTAACGGCCACCACCGGGGAGCTGTTTTTT.

This chain joins TRBV10-3 and TRBJ1-6; D is uncertain. The germline V gene encodes CDR1 ENHRY and CDR2 SYGVKD. V was shortened by 4 bases and J by 7 bases, with 11 bases between the two germline ends. The CDR3 is made up of 14 amino acids. For the CDR3, the DNA is TGTGCCATCAGTGGAACCGGGAACAATTCACCCCTCCACTTT. Its translation is CAISGTGNNSPLHF.

This sequence joins TRBV5-1 and TRBJ1-4, with D perhaps TRBD1 (5 bases). Germline loops: CDR1 SGHRS, CDR2 YFSETQ. CDR3 size: 13 residues. The V and J ends lost 1 base and 8 bases respectively, with 9 bases between them. In nucleotides, the CDR3 is TGCGCCAGCAGCTTGATCGACAGAGAAAAACTGTTTTTT. Translating it yields CASSLIDREKLFF.

The genes are TRBV14 and TRBJ1-6; tentative D call: TRBD1 (6 bases). There are 16 residues in the CDR3. With 1 base removed from V and 9 bases from J, the gap between germline ends came to 16 bases. Germline CDR1 reads SGHDN; CDR2 reads FVKESK. The CDR3 sequence: CASSQGKLTGSSPLHF. CDR3 nucleotide sequence: TGTGCCAGCAGCCAAGGAAAGCTTACAGGGAGTTCACCCCTCCACTTT. Using reference TRBV14 and TRBJ1-6 for the parts outside the CDR3, the full variable domain is EAGVTQFPSHSVIEKGQTVTLRCDPISGHDNLYWYRRVMGKEIKFLLHFVKESKQDESGMPNNRFLAERTGGTYSTLKVQPAELEDSGVYFCASSQGKLTGSSPLHFGNGTRLTVT.

The chain links TRBV28 to TRBJ1-3; perhaps TRBD1 as D (5 bases). The CDR3 length is 15 residues. CDR1 is MDHEN and CDR2 is SYDVKM in the germline V gene. The V and J ends lost 2 bases and 4 bases respectively, with 12 bases between them. CDR3 in amino acids: CASSLTGLGGNTIYF. The CDR3 coding sequence is TGTGCCAGCAGTTTAACAGGCCTAGGGGGAAACACCATATATTTT.

This chain joins TRBV5-4 and TRBJ1-3, with D unresolved. CDR3 size: 13 residues. Per germline, CDR1 SGHNT and CDR2 YYREEE (reference sequence). The V and J ends lost 7 bases and 2 bases respectively, with 10 bases between them. This CDR3 is CASREPPGNTIYF. CDR3 coding DNA: TGTGCCAGCCGGGAGCCTCCTGGAAACACCATATATTTT.

The chain uses TRBV5-4 and TRBJ2-1, with D possibly called TRBD1 or TRBD2 (5 bases each). Trimming took off 2 bases at V and 5 bases at J, with 11 bases between the two ends. From germline, CDR1 is SGHNT and CDR2 YYREEE (reference sequence). This CDR3 is 14 amino acids long. The CDR3 DNA sequence: TGTGCCAGCAGCTTAGGAAGGGACCACAATGAGCAGTTCTTC. Protein sequence: CASSLGRDHNEQFF. The variable domain in full, with the rest retrieved from reference TRBV5-4 and TRBJ2-1, is ETGVTQSPTHLIKTRGQQVTLRCSSQSGHNTVSWYQQALGQGPQFIFQYYREEENGRGNFPPRFSGLQFPNYSSELNVNALELDDSALYLCASSLGRDHNEQFFGPGTRLTVL.

The J gene is TRBJ1-2, the V gene TRBV12-5, with D maybe TRBD1 (5 bases). The CDR3 runs to 16 residues. The germline gives CDR1 LGHNT, CDR2 FRNRAP. Trimming left V 2 bases short and J 0 bases short, with 13 bases between. This CDR3 is CASGLPRAGTNYGYTF. The CDR3 nucleotides read TGTGCTAGTGGTTTGCCCAGGGCCGGGACTAACTATGGCTACACCTTC.

The V gene is TRBV6-5, the J gene TRBJ1-1, with TRBD1 as a possible D gene (6 bases). This CDR3 spans 13 amino acids. Germline V gives CDR1 MNHEY, CDR2 SVGAGI. With 5 bases removed from V and 6 bases from J, the gap between germline ends came to 13 bases. The CDR3, as DNA: TGTGCCAGCAGTCCCGGGGGCGCGGCTGAAGCTTTCTTT. Its translation is CASSPGGAAEAFF.

DNA of the CDR3: TGTGCCACCAGTGATTCAAGACAGGGGGTGGGTCATGGCTACACCTTC. This encodes CATSDSRQGVGHGYTF. The chain carries TRBV24-1 and TRBJ1-2, with 9 bases aligning to TRBD1. The CDR3 has 16 residues. The junction had 9 bases not matched to a gene; V was cut back by 2 bases and J by 6 bases. Germline CDR1 KGHDR, CDR2 SFDVKD.